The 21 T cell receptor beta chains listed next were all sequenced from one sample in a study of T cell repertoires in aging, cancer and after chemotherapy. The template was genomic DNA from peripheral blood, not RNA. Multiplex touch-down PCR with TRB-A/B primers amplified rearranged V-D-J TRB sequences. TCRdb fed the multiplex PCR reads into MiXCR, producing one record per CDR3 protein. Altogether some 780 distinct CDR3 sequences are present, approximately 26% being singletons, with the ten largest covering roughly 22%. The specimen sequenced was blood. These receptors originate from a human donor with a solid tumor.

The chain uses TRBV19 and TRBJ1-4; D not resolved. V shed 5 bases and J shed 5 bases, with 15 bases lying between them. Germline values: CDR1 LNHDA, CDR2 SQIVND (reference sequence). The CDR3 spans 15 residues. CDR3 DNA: TGTGCCAGTAGTGGACGGACGGCTGGCAATGAAAAACTGTTTTTT. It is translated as CASSGRTAGNEKLFF.

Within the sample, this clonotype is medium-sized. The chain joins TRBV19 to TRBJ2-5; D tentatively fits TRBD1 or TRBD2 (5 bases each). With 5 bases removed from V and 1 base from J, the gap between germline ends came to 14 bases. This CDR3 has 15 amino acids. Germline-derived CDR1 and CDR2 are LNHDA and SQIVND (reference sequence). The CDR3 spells CASSFSGTVQETQYF. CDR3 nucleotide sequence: TGTGCCAGTAGTTTCTCCGGGACGGTCCAAGAGACCCAGTACTTC.

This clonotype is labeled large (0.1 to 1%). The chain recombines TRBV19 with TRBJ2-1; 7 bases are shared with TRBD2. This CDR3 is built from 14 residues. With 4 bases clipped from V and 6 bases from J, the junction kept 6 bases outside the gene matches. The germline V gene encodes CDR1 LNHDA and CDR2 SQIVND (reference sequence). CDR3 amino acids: CASSRTGGLNEQFF. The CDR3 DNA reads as TGTGCCAGTAGTAGAACGGGAGGTCTCAATGAGCAGTTCTTC. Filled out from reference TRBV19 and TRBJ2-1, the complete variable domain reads DGGITQSPKYLFRKEGQNVTLSCEQNLNHDAMYWYRQDPGQGLRLIYYSQIVNDFQKGDIAEGYSVSREKKESFPLTVTSAQKNPTAFYLCASSRTGGLNEQFFGPGTRLTVL.

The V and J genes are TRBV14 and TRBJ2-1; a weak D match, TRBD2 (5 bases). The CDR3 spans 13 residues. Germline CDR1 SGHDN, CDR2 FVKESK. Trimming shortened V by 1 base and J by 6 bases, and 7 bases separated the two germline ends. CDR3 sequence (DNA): TGTGCCAGCAGCCAAGGGCGGGTCAATGAGCAGTTCTTC. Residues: CASSQGRVNEQFF.

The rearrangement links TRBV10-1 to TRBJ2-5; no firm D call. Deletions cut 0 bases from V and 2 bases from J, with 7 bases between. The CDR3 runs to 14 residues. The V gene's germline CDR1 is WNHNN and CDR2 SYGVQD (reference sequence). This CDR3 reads CASSESSVQETQYF. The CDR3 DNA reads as TGCGCCAGCAGTGAGTCTTCAGTGCAAGAGACCCAGTACTTC.

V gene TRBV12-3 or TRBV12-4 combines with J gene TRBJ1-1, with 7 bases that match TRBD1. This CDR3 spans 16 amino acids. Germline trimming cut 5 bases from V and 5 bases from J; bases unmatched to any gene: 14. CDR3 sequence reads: CASSKLNRGIRTEAFF. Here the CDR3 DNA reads TGTGCCAGCAGTAAATTAAACAGGGGTATTCGGACTGAAGCTTTCTTT.

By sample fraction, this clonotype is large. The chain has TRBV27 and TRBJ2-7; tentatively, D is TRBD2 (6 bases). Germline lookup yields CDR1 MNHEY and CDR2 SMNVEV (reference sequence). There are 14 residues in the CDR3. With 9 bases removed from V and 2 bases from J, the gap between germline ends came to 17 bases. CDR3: CASNGTPVTYEQYV. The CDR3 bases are TGTGCCAGTAACGGGACTCCGGTTACCTACGAGCAGTACGTC.

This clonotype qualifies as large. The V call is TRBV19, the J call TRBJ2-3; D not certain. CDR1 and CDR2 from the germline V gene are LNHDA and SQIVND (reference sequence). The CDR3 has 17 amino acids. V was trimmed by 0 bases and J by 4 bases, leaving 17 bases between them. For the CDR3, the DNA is TGTGCCAGTAGTATAGATGGTCCCCTGATTGGGGCAGATACGCAGTATTTT. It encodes CASSIDGPLIGADTQYF.

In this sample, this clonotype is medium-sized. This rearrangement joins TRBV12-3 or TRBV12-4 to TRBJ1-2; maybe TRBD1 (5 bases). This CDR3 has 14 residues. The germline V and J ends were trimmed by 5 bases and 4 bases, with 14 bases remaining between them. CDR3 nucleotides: TGTGCCAGCAGTCGCCGACAGCCTACCTATGGCTACACCTTC. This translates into CASSRRQPTYGYTF.

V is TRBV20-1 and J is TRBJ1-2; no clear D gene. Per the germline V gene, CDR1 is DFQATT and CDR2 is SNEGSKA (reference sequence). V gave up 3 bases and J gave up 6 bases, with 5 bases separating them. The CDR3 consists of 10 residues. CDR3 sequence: CSASFNGYTF. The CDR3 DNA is TGCAGTGCTAGTTTTAATGGCTACACCTTC.

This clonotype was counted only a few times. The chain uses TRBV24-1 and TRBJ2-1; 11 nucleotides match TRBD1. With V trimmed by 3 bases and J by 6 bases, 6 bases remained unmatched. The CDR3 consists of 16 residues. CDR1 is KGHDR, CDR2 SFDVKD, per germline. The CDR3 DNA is TGTGCCACCAGTGATGCGGGACAGGGGGTTCCCAATGAGCAGTTCTTC. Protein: CATSDAGQGVPNEQFF.

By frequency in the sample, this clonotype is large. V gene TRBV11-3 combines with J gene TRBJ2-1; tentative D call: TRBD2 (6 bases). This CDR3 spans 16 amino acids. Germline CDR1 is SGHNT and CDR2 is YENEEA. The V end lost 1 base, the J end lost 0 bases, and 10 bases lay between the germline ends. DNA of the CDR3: TGTGCCAGCAGCTTAGGCGGGGATCTCTCCTACAATGAGCAGTTCTTC. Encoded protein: CASSLGGDLSYNEQFF.

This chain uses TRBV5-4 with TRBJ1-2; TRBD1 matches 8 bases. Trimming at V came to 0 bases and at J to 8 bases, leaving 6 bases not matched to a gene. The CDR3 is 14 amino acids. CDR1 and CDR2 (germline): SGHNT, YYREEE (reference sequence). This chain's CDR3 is CASSLGQGAEGYTF. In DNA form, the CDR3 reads TGTGCCAGCAGCTTGGGTCAGGGGGCGGAAGGCTACACCTTC.

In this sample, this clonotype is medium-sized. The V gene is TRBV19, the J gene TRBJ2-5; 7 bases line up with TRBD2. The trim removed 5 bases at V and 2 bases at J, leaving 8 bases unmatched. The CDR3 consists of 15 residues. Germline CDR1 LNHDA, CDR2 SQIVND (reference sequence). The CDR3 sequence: CASSPLAAEQETQYF. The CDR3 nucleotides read TGTGCCAGTAGTCCCCTAGCGGCCGAACAAGAGACCCAGTACTTC.

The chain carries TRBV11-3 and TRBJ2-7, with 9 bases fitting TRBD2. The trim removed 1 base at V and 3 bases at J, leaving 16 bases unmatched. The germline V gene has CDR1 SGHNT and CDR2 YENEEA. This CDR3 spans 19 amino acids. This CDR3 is CASSLVGREGQVYVYEQYF. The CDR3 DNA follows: TGTGCCAGCAGCTTAGTAGGGCGGGAGGGCCAGGTTTACGTCTACGAGCAGTACTTC.

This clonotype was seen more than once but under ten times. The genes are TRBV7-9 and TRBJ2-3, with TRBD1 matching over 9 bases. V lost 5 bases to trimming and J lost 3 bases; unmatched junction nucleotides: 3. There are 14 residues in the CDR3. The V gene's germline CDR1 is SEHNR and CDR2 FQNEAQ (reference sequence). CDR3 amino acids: CASSTGGETDTQYF. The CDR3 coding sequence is TGTGCCAGCAGCACAGGGGGCGAGACAGATACGCAGTATTTT. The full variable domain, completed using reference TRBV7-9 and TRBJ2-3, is DTGVSQNPRHKITKRGQNVTFRCDPISEHNRLYWYRQTLGQGPEFLTYFQNEAQLEKSRLLSDRFSAERPKGSFSTLEIQRTEQGDSAMYLCASSTGGETDTQYFGPGTRLTVL.

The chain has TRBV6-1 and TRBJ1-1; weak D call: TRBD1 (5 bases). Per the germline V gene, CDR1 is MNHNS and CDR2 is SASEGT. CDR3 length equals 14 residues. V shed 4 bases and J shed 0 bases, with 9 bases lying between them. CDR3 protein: CASSATGLNTEAFF. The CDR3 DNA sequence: TGTGCCAGCAGTGCAACAGGCCTGAACACTGAAGCTTTCTTT.

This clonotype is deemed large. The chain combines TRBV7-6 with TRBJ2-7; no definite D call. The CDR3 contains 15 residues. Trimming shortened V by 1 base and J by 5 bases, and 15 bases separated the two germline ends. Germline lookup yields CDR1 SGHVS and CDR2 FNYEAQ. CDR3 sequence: CASSLVPGVTHEQYF. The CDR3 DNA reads TGTGCCAGCAGCTTAGTTCCCGGCGTTACCCACGAGCAGTACTTC.

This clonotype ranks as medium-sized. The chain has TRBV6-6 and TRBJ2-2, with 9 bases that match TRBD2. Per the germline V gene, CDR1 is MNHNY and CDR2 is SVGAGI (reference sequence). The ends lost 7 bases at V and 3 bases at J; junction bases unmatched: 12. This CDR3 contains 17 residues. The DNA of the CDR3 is TGTGCCAGCACCCCCCGTTTAGCGGGAGTCGACACCGGGGAGCTGTTTTTT. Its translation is CASTPRLAGVDTGELFF.

The CDR3 here is CASTGQLTREKLFF. The DNA of the CDR3 is TGTGCCAGCACCGGACAGCTGACACGGGAAAAACTGTTTTTT. The chain employs TRBV2 and TRBJ1-4, with D possibly matching TRBD1 (6 bases). CDR1 is SNHLY and CDR2 is FYNNEI in the germline V gene. CDR3 length equals 14 residues. V dropped 7 bases and J dropped 8 bases, with 17 bases sitting between them.

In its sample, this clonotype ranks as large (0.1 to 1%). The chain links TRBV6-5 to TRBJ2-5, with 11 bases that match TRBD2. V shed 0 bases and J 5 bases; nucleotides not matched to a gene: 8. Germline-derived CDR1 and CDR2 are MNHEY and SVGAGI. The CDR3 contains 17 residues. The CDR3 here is CASSYSSGGAIRETQYF. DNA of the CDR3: TGTGCCAGCAGTTACTCTAGCGGGGGGGCCATTAGGGAGACCCAGTACTTC.